This TCR beta chain originates from a study of T cells in localized non-small cell lung cancer. Whole-study results and caveats: There were a median roughly 59 of the top 100 tumor clones appearing in adjacent lung. Uninvolved adjacent lung had higher T cell clonality than tumor and all other tissues. Heterogeneity remains possible because sequencing was limited to only one tumor region. Blood T cell density predicted longer survival; adjacent-lung clonality, shorter.

Germline V gene data show CDR1 as SGDLS and CDR2 as YYNGEE. CDR3 length: 13 residues. Trimming removed 0 bases from V and 6 bases from J, with 7 bases in between. In this sample, this clone turned up once. The target antigen is unknown. Other nucleotide sequences in the sample specify the same CDR3. The protocol was immunoSEQ multiplex PCR, while the TCRdb copy is restricted to in-frame clones and leaves out a portion. Of 45,000 or so clones in the sample, around 83% were seen once. This rearrangement joins TRBV9 to TRBJ1-5, with no clear D. This clonotype was sampled from a man aged 35 to 69 with stage II lung adenocarcinoma. Here the sequenced sample was PBMCs, taken before any cancer treatment. CDR3 DNA sequence: TGTGCCAGCAGCGTAGGGGGAGTTCAGCCCCAGCATTTT. Translating gives CASSVGGVQPQHF.